Below, 6 T cell receptor beta chains from the same sample are listed, as sequenced in a study of T cell clonotyping in hematopoietic cell transplantation. Assay: immunoSEQ multiplex PCR; the TCRdb copy retains only in-frame clones and omits some. The data show roughly 48,000 clones, with around 84% seen just once and about 5.4% held by the top ten. Described time point: recipient sample about 28 days before transplant, after cytoreduction. The material was peripheral blood mononuclear cells, obtained before stem cell transplant. These receptors were obtained from a man between 60 and 75 years old with myelodysplastic syndrome. Some clones in this sample may be carry-over from other donors' samples.

The gene calls are TRBV7-2 and TRBJ1-2; TRBD1 matches 9 bases. Looked up from germline, CDR1 is SGHTA and CDR2 is FQGNSA. Germline trimming cut 1 base from V and 4 bases from J; bases unmatched to any gene: 4. The CDR3 has 15 amino acids. CDR3 coding DNA: TGTGCCAGCAGCTTAGTGGGGACAGGGCTCTATGGCTACACCTTC. Translated, it gives CASSLVGTGLYGYTF.

The chain joins TRBV7-8 to TRBJ2-6; TRBD1 matches at 7 bases. The CDR3 runs to 17 residues. Germline lookup yields CDR1 SGHVS and CDR2 FQNEAQ. J gave up 1 base and V 4 bases, and 7 bases lay outside the gene matches. CDR3 in amino acids: CASSSTGVGSGANVLTF. The DNA for the CDR3 is TGTGCCAGCAGCTCCACAGGGGTCGGTTCTGGGGCCAACGTCCTGACTTTC.

Only a few counts were recorded for this clone. The chain uses TRBV18 and TRBJ2-1; 9 positions agree with TRBD1. There are 13 residues in the CDR3. Trimming cost V 8 bases and J 6 bases; bases outside gene matches: 5. Germline V gene lookup returns CDR1 KGHSH and CDR2 LQKENI. This chain's CDR3 is CASTLTGGNEQFF. CDR3 nucleotide sequence: TGTGCCAGCACATTGACAGGGGGCAATGAGCAGTTCTTC.

J is TRBJ2-7 and V is TRBV6-5; D remains ambiguous. The CDR3 consists of 15 residues. The V end lost 5 bases, the J end lost 6 bases, and 20 bases lay between the germline ends. Germline values: CDR1 MNHEY, CDR2 SVGAGI. CDR3 in amino acids: CASSIDLDPTLEQYF. CDR3 DNA sequence: TGTGCCAGCAGTATCGACCTTGACCCTACGCTCGAGCAGTACTTC.

V usage is TRBV6-4 and J usage is TRBJ2-5; tentative D call: TRBD2 (6 bases). V dropped 7 bases and J dropped 3 bases, with 21 bases sitting between them. Germline V gene data show CDR1 as MRHNA and CDR2 as SNTAGT. This CDR3 has 16 amino acids. The CDR3 region has the DNA TGTGCCAGCAATAATTTTACGGGGGTAACGGAAGAGACCCAGTACTTC. It translates to CASNNFTGVTEETQYF.

The V and J genes are TRBV6-6 and TRBJ1-2; 7 bases align to TRBD1. The CDR3 runs 13 residues. CDR1 MNHNY and CDR2 SVGAGI come from the germline V gene (reference sequence). V dropped 6 bases and J dropped 2; count of bases not matched to a gene: 3. The CDR3 region has the DNA TGTGCCAGCAGACTGACAGGGAACTATGGCTACACCTTC. As protein: CASRLTGNYGYTF.